This record concerns one TCR beta chain sequence. What it recognizes is unknown. PCR used 60 Vbeta primers and 13 Jbeta primers. Assay: immunoSEQ multiplex PCR; the TCRdb copy retains only in-frame clones and omits some. The sample has 150,000 to 200,000 clones, about 88% seen once. These data come from a study of cytomegalovirus exposure and HLA in healthy donors. General observations from the study: Presence/absence analyses supposed approximately even sequencing depth among donors.

The CDR3 sequence is 16 residues long. Germline values: CDR1 ENHRY, CDR2 SYGVKD. V was pared by 10 bases and J by 0 bases, with 11 bases of the junction left unmatched. Donors had nominal health at sampling but likely had unrecorded immune exposures. The chain carries TRBV10-3 and TRBJ2-1; 8 nucleotides agree with TRBD2. This TCR was sampled from a young man in good health and CMV-seropositive. The sequenced sample was PBMCs. CDR3 sequence reads: CATGTRGESSYNEQFF. CDR3 nucleotide sequence: TGTGCCACCGGAACGCGGGGGGAAAGCTCCTACAATGAGCAGTTCTTC.